These 25 T cell receptor beta chains were sequenced from one sample in a study of patients and donors after allogeneic stem cell transplantation. One entry per CDR3 protein, called by TCRdb with MiXCR from the RT-PCR reads. The sample lists 900,000 to 1,000,000 distinct CDR3 sequences, approximately 18% occurring once. The material sequenced was blood, either unsorted or a sorted T cell fraction (not recorded which). These receptors came from a human donor who was either an allogeneic HSCT recipient or a stem cell or donor lymphocyte infusion donor (not recorded which). It is not recorded whose cells these are; they may come from a transplant donor.

This clonotype was detected only a few times. The chain links TRBV6-2 or TRBV6-3 to TRBJ2-1; D possibly uses TRBD1 or TRBD2 (5 bases each). Trimming took off 2 bases at V and 4 bases at J, with 15 bases between the two ends. The CDR3 totals 16 residues. Germline V gene sequence: CDR1 MNHEY, CDR2 SVGEGT. CDR3 in amino acids: CASSYRGGSLYNEQFF. CDR3 DNA sequence: TGTGCCAGCAGTTACCGGGGCGGTAGCCTATACAATGAGCAGTTCTTC.

The chain is built from TRBV5-1 and TRBJ2-1; D call uncertain. V gave up 0 bases and J gave up 4 bases, with 8 bases separating them. There are 14 residues in the CDR3. Germline V gene lookup returns CDR1 SGHRS and CDR2 YFSETQ. The CDR3 is CASSLEVPYNEQFF. CDR3 coding DNA: TGCGCCAGCAGCTTGGAGGTACCTTACAATGAGCAGTTCTTC.

This clonotype was counted between two and nine times. V usage is TRBV16 and J usage is TRBJ1-2; unclear D gene. With 2 bases removed from V and 2 bases from J, the gap between germline ends came to 9 bases. Germline-derived CDR1 and CDR2 are KGHSY and FQNENV. CDR3 length equals 14 residues. CDR3 in amino acids: CASSQIGSNYGYTF. DNA of the CDR3: TGTGCCAGCAGCCAAATAGGATCCAACTATGGCTACACCTTC.

The chain links TRBV3-1 to TRBJ2-2; 7 nucleotides align to TRBD2. This CDR3 is 13 amino acids long. V was pared by 4 bases and J by 10 bases, with 6 bases of the junction left unmatched. CDR1 is LGHDT and CDR2 is YNNKEL in the germline V gene (reference sequence). The CDR3 sequence is CASSRLTSEELFF. CDR3 bases: TGTGCCAGCAGCCGTCTCACTAGCGAGGAGCTGTTTTTT.

V is TRBV7-9 and J is TRBJ2-1, with TRBD2 matching 7 bases. CDR1 SEHNR and CDR2 FQNEAQ come from the germline V gene (reference sequence). There are 14 residues in the CDR3. The J segment lost 9 bases and the V segment lost 1 base, leaving 6 bases of the junction unmatched. The CDR3, as DNA: TGTGCCAGCAGCTTAGAGGGACTAAAGGGTGAGCAGTTCTTC. It codes for CASSLEGLKGEQFF.

This clonotype was seen only a few times. V is TRBV5-1 and J is TRBJ1-2; 7 nucleotides match TRBD1. With V trimmed by 1 base and J by 3 bases, 9 bases remained unmatched. Per germline, CDR1 SGHRS and CDR2 YFSETQ. This CDR3 is built from 16 residues. CDR3 residues: CASSLHSGGIDYGYTF. CDR3 sequence (DNA): TGCGCCAGCAGCTTGCATTCAGGGGGGATCGACTATGGCTACACCTTC.

The chain links TRBV30 to TRBJ2-1; D may be TRBD1 (5 bases). Trimming took off 0 bases at V and 15 bases at J, with 15 bases between the two ends. CDR1 and CDR2 from the germline V gene are GTSNPN and SVGIG (reference sequence). This CDR3 comprises 12 residues. CDR3: CAWSVGAPSVFF. The CDR3 nucleotides read TGTGCCTGGAGTGTAGGGGCCCCTTCAGTGTTCTTC.

There are a few counts of this clonotype. The chain links TRBV12-3 or TRBV12-4 to TRBJ2-3; unclear D gene. This CDR3 is built from 16 residues. The ends were cut back, 0 bases at V and 4 bases at J, with 14 bases in the middle. The CDR3 sequence is CASSLARPLISDTQYF. Written as DNA, the CDR3 is TGTGCCAGCAGTTTAGCCCGCCCCTTGATTTCAGATACGCAGTATTTT.

This clonotype was observed many times. The chain links TRBV20-1 to TRBJ1-4; no definite D call. From germline, CDR1 is DFQATT and CDR2 SNEGSKA (reference sequence). This CDR3 region has 13 residues. Trimming cost V 6 bases and J 0 bases, with 8 bases left between them. The DNA for the CDR3 is TGCAGTGCCCGTGATCCAACTAATGAAAAACTGTTTTTT. This encodes CSARDPTNEKLFF.

There are many counts of this clonotype. This sequence joins TRBV29-1 and TRBJ1-2; possible D gene TRBD1, 5 bases. Trimming pared 3 bases from V and 3 bases from J, leaving 14 bases between. The germline CDR1 and CDR2 sequences are SQVTM and ANQGSEA. This CDR3 has 14 amino acids. The CDR3 DNA follows: TGCAGCGTTGATCCAGGGAAGGGTCACTATGGCTACACCTTC. This codes for CSVDPGKGHYGYTF.

There are a few counts of this clonotype. The chain joins TRBV6-5 to TRBJ2-1; 8 nucleotides align to TRBD2. Germline V lookup: CDR1 MNHEY, CDR2 SVGAGI. The CDR3 covers 15 residues. J lost 8 bases, V lost 0 bases, and 6 bases had no gene match. CDR3 sequence: CASSYSSGRRDEQFF. The DNA for the CDR3 is TGTGCCAGCAGTTACTCAAGCGGGAGACGGGATGAGCAGTTCTTC.

The V call is TRBV29-1, the J call TRBJ1-1; D remains ambiguous. CDR3 length: 11 amino acids. Germline values: CDR1 SQVTM, CDR2 ANQGSEA. V lost 0 bases to trimming and J lost 4 bases, with 3 bases between them. CDR3 in amino acids: CSVEDPTEAFF. As DNA, the CDR3 is TGCAGCGTTGAAGATCCCACTGAAGCTTTCTTT. The whole variable domain, filled in from reference TRBV29-1 and TRBJ1-1, reads SAVISQKPSRDICQRGTSLTIQCQVDSQVTMMFWYRQQPGQSLTLIATANQGSEATYESGFVIDKFPISRPNLTFSTLTVSNMSPEDSSIYLCSVEDPTEAFFGQGTRLTVV.

This clonotype was detected only a few times. The chain carries TRBV19 and TRBJ2-5; D is perhaps TRBD1 (6 bases). Germline lookup yields CDR1 LNHDA and CDR2 SQIVND (reference sequence). The V gene lost 4 bases and the J gene lost 5 bases, with 8 bases spanning the gap. This CDR3 comprises 12 residues. CDR3 sequence: CASSNRAETQYF. Here the CDR3 DNA reads TGTGCCAGTAGTAACAGGGCGGAGACCCAGTACTTC.

This sequence joins TRBV7-2 and TRBJ1-1; D not resolved. V dropped 5 bases and J dropped 1 base, with 8 bases sitting between them. The CDR3 contains 13 residues. Germline CDR1 reads SGHTA; CDR2 reads FQGNSA. CDR3 region: CASSTAGNTEAFF. The CDR3 DNA sequence: TGTGCCAGCAGCACGGCAGGGAACACTGAAGCTTTCTTT.

This clonotype turned up a few times. The chain couples TRBV9 to TRBJ2-3, with unresolved D. CDR3 length equals 15 residues. Trimming stripped 2 bases from V and 2 bases from J, with 12 bases between. Per germline, CDR1 SGDLS and CDR2 YYNGEE. Here the CDR3 DNA reads TGTGCCAGCAGCGTCGGGCATTCTTTCACAGATACGCAGTATTTT. It encodes CASSVGHSFTDTQYF.

The genes are TRBV4-3 and TRBJ1-2; 10 bases line up with TRBD1. Trimming cost V 0 bases and J 4 bases; bases outside gene matches: 5. The CDR3 spans 16 residues. Germline V gene data show CDR1 as LGHNA and CDR2 as YSLEER. CDR3 protein: CASSQDRGDRGYGYTF. In nucleotides, the CDR3 is TGCGCCAGCAGCCAAGATCGGGGGGACAGGGGCTATGGCTACACCTTC.

V and J are TRBV12-3 or TRBV12-4 and TRBJ1-3; D is perhaps TRBD1 (5 bases). CDR3 length equals 15 residues. V was clipped by 5 bases and J by 4 bases, with 15 bases between them. Written as DNA, the CDR3 is TGTGCCAGCAGTCATGACGGGGGTACAGGAAACACCATATATTTT. Protein product: CASSHDGGTGNTIYF.

CDR3 DNA: TGTGCCAGCAGGGGGGTTCTCTACAATGAGCAGTTCTTC. The encoded protein is CASRGVLYNEQFF. The chain links TRBV28 to TRBJ2-1; D may be TRBD1 or TRBD2 (5 bases each). In germline, CDR1 is MDHEN, CDR2 SYDVKM. V lost 6 bases and J lost 3, with 9 bases in between. This CDR3 spans 13 amino acids.

This rearrangement joins TRBV20-1 to TRBJ1-1, with D possibly TRBD1 on 5 matching bases. Trimming stripped 3 bases from V and 6 bases from J, with 23 bases between. The CDR3 is 16 residues long. Germline V lookup: CDR1 DFQATT, CDR2 SNEGSKA (reference sequence). Here the CDR3 reads CSASPQQENKQPEAFF. CDR3 sequence (DNA): TGCAGTGCTAGCCCCCAACAGGAGAATAAGCAACCTGAAGCTTTCTTT.

The rearrangement links TRBV19 to TRBJ1-6, with no clear D. The CDR3 is 12 amino acids. The ends were cut back, 10 bases at V and 7 bases at J, with 11 bases in the middle. Per germline, CDR1 LNHDA and CDR2 SQIVND (reference sequence). The CDR3 DNA follows: TGTGCCACTCGGGCAGAAAATTCACCCCTCCACTTT. The encoded protein is CATRAENSPLHF.

V gene TRBV27 combines with J gene TRBJ2-4, with D perhaps being TRBD1 or TRBD2 (6 bases each). Germline CDR1 is MNHEY and CDR2 is SMNVEV (reference sequence). V dropped 1 base and J dropped 8 bases, with 12 bases sitting between them. CDR3 length: 14 amino acids. This chain's CDR3 is CASSLWSGADIQYF. CDR3 DNA: TGTGCCAGCAGTTTATGGTCGGGGGCGGACATTCAGTACTTC.

Remarks on this clonotype: Possible read error: a much larger clone is one base away. The rearrangement joins TRBV5-1 to TRBJ2-7; a weak D match, TRBD1 (5 bases). V was cut by 4 bases and J by 1 base, with 9 bases left in between. Per the germline V gene, CDR1 is SGHRS and CDR2 is YFSETQ. The CDR3 runs 13 residues. The CDR3 DNA reads as TGCGCCAGCAGCGTACAGGAGTCCTACGAGCAGTACTTC. Translating gives CASSVQESYEQYF.

The chain is built from TRBV5-5 and TRBJ2-1; 8 nucleotides align to TRBD2. The length of the CDR3 is 15 residues. The germline V gene encodes CDR1 SGHKS and CDR2 YYEKEE (reference sequence). The trim removed 0 bases at V and 8 bases at J, leaving 7 bases unmatched. In nucleotides, the CDR3 is TGTGCCAGCAGCTTGGCGGGGGGGCCGAAGTATGAGCAGTTCTTC. This translates into CASSLAGGPKYEQFF. Full variable domain (rest looked up from reference TRBV5-5 and TRBJ2-1): DAGVTQSPTHLIKTRGQQVTLRCSPISGHKSVSWYQQVLGQGPQFIFQYYEKEERGRGNFPDRFSARQFPNYSSELNVNALLLGDSALYLCASSLAGGPKYEQFFGPGTRLTVL.

The rearrangement uses TRBV20-1 and TRBJ2-3; D not certain. The ends were cut back, 2 bases at V and 6 bases at J, with 18 bases in the middle. Germline V CDR1 and CDR2: DFQATT, SNEGSKA (reference sequence). There are 15 residues in the CDR3. The CDR3 sequence: CSARRSPSPSDTQYF. The DNA of the CDR3 is TGCAGTGCTAGACGATCCCCCTCCCCCTCGGATACGCAGTATTTT.

This clonotype has a count of ten or more. This chain uses TRBV12-3 or TRBV12-4 with TRBJ1-5; D ambiguous. V dropped 3 bases and J dropped 7 bases, with 10 bases sitting between them. This CDR3 comprises 13 residues. CDR3 sequence reads: CASSLKGAQPQHF. For the CDR3, the DNA is TGTGCCAGCAGTTTGAAGGGTGCGCAGCCCCAGCATTTT.